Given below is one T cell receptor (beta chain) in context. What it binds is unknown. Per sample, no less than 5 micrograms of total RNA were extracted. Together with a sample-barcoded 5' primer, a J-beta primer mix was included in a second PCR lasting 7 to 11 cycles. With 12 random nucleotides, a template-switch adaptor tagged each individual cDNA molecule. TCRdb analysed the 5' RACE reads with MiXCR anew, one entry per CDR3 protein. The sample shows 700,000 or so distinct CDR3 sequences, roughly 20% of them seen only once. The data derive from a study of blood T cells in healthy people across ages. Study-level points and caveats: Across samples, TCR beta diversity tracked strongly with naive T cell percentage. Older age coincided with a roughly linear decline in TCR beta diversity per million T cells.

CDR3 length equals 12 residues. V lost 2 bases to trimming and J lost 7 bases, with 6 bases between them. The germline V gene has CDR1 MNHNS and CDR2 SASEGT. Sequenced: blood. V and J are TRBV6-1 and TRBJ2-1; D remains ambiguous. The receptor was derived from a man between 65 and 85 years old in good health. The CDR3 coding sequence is TGTGCCAGCAGTGAAACTCGGAATGAGCAGTTCTTC. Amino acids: CASSETRNEQFF.